These T cell receptor beta chains were read from a single sample in a study of CXCR3-negative and CXCR3-positive naive CD8 T cells. TCRdb reanalyzed the 5' RACE reads and collapses them to one entry per CDR3 protein, without DNA. The sample has under 150,000 distinct CDR3 sequences. The sample comprised naive CXCR3+ CD8+ T cells from blood. Receptors were obtained from a human donor in good health. Some clones in this sample may be carry-over from other donors' samples. Both conserved end residues are part of each CDR3.

V	J	CDR3
TRBV7-9	TRBJ2-3	CASRTGLAGSPDTQYF
TRBV6-2/TRBV6-3	TRBJ2-7	CASGDRRNYEQYF
TRBV7-8	TRBJ1-4	CASSLDPWGQPNEKLFF
TRBV30	TRBJ2-3	CAWVPGQLPDTQYF
TRBV20-1	TRBJ2-5	CSALTSGRHKETQYF
TRBV4-2	TRBJ2-7	CASSQDPDLYEQYF
TRBV9	TRBJ2-3	CASSVGGSTDTQYF
TRBV5-1	TRBJ2-7	CASSLLRASREISYEQYF
TRBV28	TRBJ2-1	CASGADRGGDEQFF
TRBV29-1	TRBJ1-1	CSVEPEWGVNTEAFF
TRBV7-9	TRBJ1-2	CASSLVWRTNYGYTF
TRBV7-6	TRBJ1-2	CASSDYRDYGYTF
TRBV6-5	TRBJ2-2	CASSYGLAGASNTGELFF
TRBV10-3	TRBJ2-2	CAISDPQKTGELFF
TRBV18	TRBJ2-1	CASSPSREGLGNEQFF
TRBV28	TRBJ2-7	CASSSPSRYYEQYF
TRBV6-6	TRBJ2-5	CATRGRGKETQYF
TRBV5-6	TRBJ2-7	CASSARTGEQYF
TRBV11-2	TRBJ2-7	CASSSGVMYEQYF
TRBV3-1	TRBJ2-7	CASSQDRGSSYEQYF
TRBV7-6	TRBJ2-7	CASSLGQSLSYEQYF
TRBV4-2	TRBJ1-5	CASSQSPGRDQPQHF
TRBV6-2/TRBV6-3	TRBJ1-5	CASSSGPFRLRDHQPQHF
TRBV12-1	TRBJ2-4	CASSSNTTRVGNIQYF
TRBV28	TRBJ2-4	CASSLYDRTKNIQYF
TRBV5-1	TRBJ1-2	CASSFDRGPYYGYTF
TRBV27	TRBJ2-3	CASSPASGGTDTQYF
TRBV2	TRBJ2-1	CAGDTLYNEQFF
TRBV13	TRBJ2-7	CASILGGSGEQYF
TRBV27	TRBJ2-1	CASSLVAGTYNEQFF
TRBV11-2	TRBJ2-7	CASSLEEGFSYEQYF
TRBV20-1	TRBJ2-3	CSASPRASGLTDTQYF
TRBV5-5	TRBJ1-1	CASSLAAGTSTEAFF
TRBV5-6	TRBJ2-3	CASSFPQSTDTQYF
TRBV7-2	TRBJ2-3	CASSLGSGGPDTQYF
TRBV7-9	TRBJ2-1	CASSFGVRGVNEQFF
TRBV7-8	TRBJ2-3	CASSRRQGPTDTQYF